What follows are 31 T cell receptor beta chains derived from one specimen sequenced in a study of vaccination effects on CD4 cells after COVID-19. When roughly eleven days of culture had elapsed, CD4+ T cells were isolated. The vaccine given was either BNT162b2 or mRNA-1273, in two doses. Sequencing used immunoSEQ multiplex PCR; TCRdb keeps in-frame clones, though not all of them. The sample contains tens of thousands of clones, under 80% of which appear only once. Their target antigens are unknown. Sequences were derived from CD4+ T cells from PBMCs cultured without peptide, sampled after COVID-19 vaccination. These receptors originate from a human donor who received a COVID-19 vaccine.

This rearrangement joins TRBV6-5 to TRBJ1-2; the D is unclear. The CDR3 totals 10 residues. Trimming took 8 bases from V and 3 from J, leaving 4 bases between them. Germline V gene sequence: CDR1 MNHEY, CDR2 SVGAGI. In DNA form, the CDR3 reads TGTGCCAGCTGGGACTATGGCTACACCTTC. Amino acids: CASWDYGYTF.

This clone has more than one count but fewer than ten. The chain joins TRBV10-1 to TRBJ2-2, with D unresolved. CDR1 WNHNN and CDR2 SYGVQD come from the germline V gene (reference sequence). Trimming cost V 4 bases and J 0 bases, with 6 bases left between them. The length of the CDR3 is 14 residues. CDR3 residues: CASSVKTNTGELFF. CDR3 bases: TGCGCCAGCAGTGTCAAGACGAACACCGGGGAGCTGTTTTTT.

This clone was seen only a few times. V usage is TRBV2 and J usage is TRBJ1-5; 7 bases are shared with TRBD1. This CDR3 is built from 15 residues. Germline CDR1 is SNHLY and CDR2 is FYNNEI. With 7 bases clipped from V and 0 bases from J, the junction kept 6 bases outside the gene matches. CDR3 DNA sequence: TGTGCCAGCAAGGGGACAGCGGGTAGCAATCAGCCCCAGCATTTT. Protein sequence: CASKGTAGSNQPQHF.

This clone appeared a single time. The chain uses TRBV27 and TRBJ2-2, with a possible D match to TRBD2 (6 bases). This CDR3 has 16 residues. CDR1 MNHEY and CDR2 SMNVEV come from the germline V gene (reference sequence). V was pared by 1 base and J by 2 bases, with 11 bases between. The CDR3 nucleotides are TGTGCCAGCAGTTTATTTGGAGGGACTAACACCGGGGAGCTGTTTTTT. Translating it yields CASSLFGGTNTGELFF.

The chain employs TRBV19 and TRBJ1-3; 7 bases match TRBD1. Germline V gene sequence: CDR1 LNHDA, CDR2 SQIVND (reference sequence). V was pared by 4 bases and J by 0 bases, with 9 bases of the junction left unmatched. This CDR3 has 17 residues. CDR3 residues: CASSSRTGPLSGNTIYF. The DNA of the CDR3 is TGTGCCAGTAGTAGCCGGACAGGACCCCTCTCTGGAAACACCATATATTTT.

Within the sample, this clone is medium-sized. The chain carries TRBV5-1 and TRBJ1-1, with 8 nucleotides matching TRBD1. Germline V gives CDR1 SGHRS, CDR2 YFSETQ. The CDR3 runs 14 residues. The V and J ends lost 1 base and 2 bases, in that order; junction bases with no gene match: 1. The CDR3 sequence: CASSLSGGNTEAFF. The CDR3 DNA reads TGCGCCAGCAGCTTGTCAGGGGGCAACACTGAAGCTTTCTTT.

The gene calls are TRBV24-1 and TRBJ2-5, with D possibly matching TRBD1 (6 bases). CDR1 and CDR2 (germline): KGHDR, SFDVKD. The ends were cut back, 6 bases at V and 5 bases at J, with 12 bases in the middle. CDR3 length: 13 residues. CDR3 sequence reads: CATSRQAGETQYF. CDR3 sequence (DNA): TGTGCCACCAGTAGACAGGCTGGCGAGACCCAGTACTTC.

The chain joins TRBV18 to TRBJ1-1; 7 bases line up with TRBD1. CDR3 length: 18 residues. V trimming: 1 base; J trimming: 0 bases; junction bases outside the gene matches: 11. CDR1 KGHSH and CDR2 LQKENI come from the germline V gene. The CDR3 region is CASSPLRQGPHMNTEAFF. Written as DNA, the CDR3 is TGTGCCAGCTCACCACTTCGACAGGGACCACATATGAACACTGAAGCTTTCTTT.

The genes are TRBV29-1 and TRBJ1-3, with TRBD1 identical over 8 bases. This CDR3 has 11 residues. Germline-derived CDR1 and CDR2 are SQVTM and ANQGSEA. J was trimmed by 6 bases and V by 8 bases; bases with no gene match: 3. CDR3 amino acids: CSPGQVNTIYF. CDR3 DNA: TGCAGCCCGGGACAGGTAAACACCATATATTTT.

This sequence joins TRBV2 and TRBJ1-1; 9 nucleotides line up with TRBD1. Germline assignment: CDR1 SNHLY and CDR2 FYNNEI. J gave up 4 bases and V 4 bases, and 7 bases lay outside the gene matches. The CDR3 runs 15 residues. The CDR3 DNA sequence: TGTGCCAGCAGTGCAACAGGGGGCGTGAGCACTGAAGCTTTCTTT. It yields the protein CASSATGGVSTEAFF.

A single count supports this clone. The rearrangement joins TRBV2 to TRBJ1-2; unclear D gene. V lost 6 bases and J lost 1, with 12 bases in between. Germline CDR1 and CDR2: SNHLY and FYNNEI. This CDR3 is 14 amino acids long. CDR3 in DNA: TGTGCCAGCAGCCCACAACCCCTTAACTATGGCTACACCTTC. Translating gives CASSPQPLNYGYTF.

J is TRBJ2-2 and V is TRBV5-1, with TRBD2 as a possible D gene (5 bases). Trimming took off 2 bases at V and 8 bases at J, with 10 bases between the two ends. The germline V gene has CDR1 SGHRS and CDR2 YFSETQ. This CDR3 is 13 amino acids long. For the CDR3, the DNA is TGCGCCAGCAGCTTTGGTGTAGCGGGGGAGCTGTTTTTT. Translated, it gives CASSFGVAGELFF.

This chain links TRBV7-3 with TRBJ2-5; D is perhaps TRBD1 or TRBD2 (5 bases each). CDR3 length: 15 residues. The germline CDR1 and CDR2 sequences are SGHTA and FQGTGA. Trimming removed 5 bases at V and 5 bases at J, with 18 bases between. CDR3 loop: CASSKGTSEGETQYF. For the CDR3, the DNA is TGTGCCAGCAGCAAAGGGACGTCTGAGGGGGAGACCCAGTACTTC. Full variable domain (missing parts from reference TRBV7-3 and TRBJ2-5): GAGVSQTPSNKVTEKGKYVELRCDPISGHTALYWYRQSLGQGPEFLIYFQGTGAADDSGLPNDRFFAVRPEGSVSTLKIQRTERGDSAVYLCASSKGTSEGETQYFGPGTRLLVL.

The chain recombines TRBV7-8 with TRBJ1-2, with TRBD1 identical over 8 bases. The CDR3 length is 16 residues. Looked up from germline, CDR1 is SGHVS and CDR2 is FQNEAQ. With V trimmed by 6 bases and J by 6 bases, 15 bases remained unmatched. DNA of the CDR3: TGTGCCAGCAGACTTGTACGGACAGGGAAGCTCGATGGCTACACCTTC. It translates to CASRLVRTGKLDGYTF.

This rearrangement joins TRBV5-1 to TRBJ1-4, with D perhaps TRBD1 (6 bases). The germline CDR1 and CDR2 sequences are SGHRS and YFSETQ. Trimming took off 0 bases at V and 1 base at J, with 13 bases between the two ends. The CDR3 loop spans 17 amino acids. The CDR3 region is CASSLDPSTGTNEKLFF. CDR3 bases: TGCGCCAGCAGCTTGGACCCTTCGACAGGAACTAATGAAAAACTGTTTTTT.

The CDR3 DNA follows: TGTGCCAGCAGCTTGGGTACACGCTCCTACAATGAGCAGTTCTTC. Translation gives CASSLGTRSYNEQFF. The chain joins TRBV5-4 to TRBJ2-1; D gene uncertain. V lost 0 bases and J lost 0, with 7 bases in between. Germline lookup yields CDR1 SGHNT and CDR2 YYREEE (reference sequence). The CDR3 has 15 amino acids. The full variable domain, completed using reference TRBV5-4 and TRBJ2-1, is ETGVTQSPTHLIKTRGQQVTLRCSSQSGHNTVSWYQQALGQGPQFIFQYYREEENGRGNFPPRFSGLQFPNYSSELNVNALELDDSALYLCASSLGTRSYNEQFFGPGTRLTVL.

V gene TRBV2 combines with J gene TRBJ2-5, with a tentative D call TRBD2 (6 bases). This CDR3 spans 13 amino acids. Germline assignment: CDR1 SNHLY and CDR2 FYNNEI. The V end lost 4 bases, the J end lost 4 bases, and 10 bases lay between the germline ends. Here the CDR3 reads CASSGEERETQYF. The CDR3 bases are TGTGCCAGCAGTGGGGAGGAGCGAGAGACCCAGTACTTC.

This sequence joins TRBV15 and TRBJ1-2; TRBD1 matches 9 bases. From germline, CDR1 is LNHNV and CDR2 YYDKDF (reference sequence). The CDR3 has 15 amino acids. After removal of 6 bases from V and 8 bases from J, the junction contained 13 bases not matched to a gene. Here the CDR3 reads CATRDGQGNYRGYTF. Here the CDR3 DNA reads TGTGCCACCAGGGACGGACAGGGGAATTATAGAGGCTACACCTTC. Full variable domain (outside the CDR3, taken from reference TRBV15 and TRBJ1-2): DAMVIQNPRYQVTQFGKPVTLSCSQTLNHNVMYWYQQKSSQAPKLLFHYYDKDFNNEADTPDNFQSRRPNTSFCFLDIRSPGLGDTAMYLCATRDGQGNYRGYTFGSGTRLTVV.

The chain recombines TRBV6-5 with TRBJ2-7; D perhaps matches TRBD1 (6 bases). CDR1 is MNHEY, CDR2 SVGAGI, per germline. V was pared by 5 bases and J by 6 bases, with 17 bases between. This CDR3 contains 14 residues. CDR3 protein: CASSRSGRGTEQYV. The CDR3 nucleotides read TGTGCCAGCAGTCGTTCGGGCAGGGGCACCGAGCAGTACGTC.

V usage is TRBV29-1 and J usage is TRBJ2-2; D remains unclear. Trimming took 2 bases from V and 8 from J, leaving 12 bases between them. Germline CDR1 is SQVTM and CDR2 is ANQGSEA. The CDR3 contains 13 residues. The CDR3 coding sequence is TGCAGCGTTGAATTTACAGCGAGGGGGGAGCTGTTTTTT. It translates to CSVEFTARGELFF.

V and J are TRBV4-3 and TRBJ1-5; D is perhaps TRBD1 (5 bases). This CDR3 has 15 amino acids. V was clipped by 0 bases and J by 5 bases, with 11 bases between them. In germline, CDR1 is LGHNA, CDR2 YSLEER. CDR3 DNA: TGCGCCAGCAGCCAAGATCCAACGGGGGATCAGCCCCAGCATTTT. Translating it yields CASSQDPTGDQPQHF.

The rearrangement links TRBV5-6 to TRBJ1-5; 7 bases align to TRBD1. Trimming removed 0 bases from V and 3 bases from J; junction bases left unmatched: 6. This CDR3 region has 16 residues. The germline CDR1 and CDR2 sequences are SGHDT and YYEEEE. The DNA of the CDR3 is TGTGCCAGCAGCTTGGGGGCGACAGGGAACAATCAGCCCCAGCATTTT. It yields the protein CASSLGATGNNQPQHF.

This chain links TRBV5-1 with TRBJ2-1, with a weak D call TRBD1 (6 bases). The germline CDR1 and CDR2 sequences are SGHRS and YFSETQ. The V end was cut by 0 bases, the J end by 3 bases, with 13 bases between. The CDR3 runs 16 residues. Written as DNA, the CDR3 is TGCGCCAGCAGCTTGGGGTCCGGGACAAACTACAATGAGCAGTTCTTC. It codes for CASSLGSGTNYNEQFF.

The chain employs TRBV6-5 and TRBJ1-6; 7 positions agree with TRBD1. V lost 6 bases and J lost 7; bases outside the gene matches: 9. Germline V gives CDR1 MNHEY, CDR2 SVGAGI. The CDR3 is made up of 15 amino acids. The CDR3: CASSPKGQFNSPLHF. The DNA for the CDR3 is TGTGCCAGCAGCCCGAAGGGACAGTTCAATTCACCCCTCCACTTT.

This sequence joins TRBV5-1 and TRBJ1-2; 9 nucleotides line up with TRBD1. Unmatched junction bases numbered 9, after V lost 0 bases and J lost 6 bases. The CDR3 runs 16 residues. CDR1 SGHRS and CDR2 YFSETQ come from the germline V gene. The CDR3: CASSLVLRTGGDGYTF. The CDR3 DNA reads TGCGCCAGCAGCTTGGTGCTCCGTACAGGGGGCGATGGCTACACCTTC.

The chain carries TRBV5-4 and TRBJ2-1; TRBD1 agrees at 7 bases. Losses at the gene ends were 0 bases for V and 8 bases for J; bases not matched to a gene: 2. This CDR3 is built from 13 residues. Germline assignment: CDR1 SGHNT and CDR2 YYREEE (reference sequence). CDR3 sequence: CASSLVGQDEQFF. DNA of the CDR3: TGTGCCAGCAGCTTGGTTGGACAGGATGAGCAGTTCTTC.

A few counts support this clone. CDR3 bases: TGCGCCAGCAGCCAAGGACTACAGGGTGCAGAGACCCAGTACTTC. Translation gives CASSQGLQGAETQYF. V is TRBV4-1 and J is TRBJ2-5, with D perhaps TRBD1 (6 bases). Trimming took off 1 base at V and 4 bases at J, with 13 bases between the two ends. This CDR3 is 15 amino acids long. CDR1 is MGHRA, CDR2 YSYEKL, per germline.

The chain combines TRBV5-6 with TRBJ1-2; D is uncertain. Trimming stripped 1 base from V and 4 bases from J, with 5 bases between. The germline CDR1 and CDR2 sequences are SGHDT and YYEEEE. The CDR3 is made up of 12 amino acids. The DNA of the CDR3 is TGTGCCAGCAGCTTGAACCTCTATGGCTACACCTTC. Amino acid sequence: CASSLNLYGYTF.

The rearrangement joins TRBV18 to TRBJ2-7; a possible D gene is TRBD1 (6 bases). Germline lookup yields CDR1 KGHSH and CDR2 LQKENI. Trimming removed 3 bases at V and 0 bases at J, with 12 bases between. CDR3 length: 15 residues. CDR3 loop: CASSPSLDSSYEQYV. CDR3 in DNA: TGTGCCAGCTCACCTTCACTGGACAGCTCCTACGAGCAGTACGTC.

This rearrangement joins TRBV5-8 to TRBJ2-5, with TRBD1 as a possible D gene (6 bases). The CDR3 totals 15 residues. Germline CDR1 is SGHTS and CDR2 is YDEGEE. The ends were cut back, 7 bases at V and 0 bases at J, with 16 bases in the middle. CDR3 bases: TGTGCCAGCTCGGGACAAGGGGGATACCAAGAGACCCAGTACTTC. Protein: CASSGQGGYQETQYF.

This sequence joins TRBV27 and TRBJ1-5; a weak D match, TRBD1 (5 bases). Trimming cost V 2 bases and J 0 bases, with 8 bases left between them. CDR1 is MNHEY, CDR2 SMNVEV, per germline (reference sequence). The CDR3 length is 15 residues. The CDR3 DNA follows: TGTGCCAGCAGTTTACGGGGGTATAGCAATCAGCCCCAGCATTTT. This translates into CASSLRGYSNQPQHF.